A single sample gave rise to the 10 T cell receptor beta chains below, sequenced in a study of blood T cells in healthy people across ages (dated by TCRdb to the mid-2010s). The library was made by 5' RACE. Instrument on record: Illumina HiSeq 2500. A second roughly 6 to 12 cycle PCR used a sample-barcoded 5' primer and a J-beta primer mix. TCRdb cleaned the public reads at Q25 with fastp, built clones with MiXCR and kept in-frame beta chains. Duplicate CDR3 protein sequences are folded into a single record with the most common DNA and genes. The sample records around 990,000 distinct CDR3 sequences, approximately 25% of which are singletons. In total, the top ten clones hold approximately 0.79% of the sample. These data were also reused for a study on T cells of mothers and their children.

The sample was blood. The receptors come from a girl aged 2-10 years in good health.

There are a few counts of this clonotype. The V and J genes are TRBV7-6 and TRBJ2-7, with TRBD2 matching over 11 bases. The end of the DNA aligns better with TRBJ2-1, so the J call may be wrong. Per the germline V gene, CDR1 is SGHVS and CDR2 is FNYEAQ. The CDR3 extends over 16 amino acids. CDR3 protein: CASSRGTSGFYNEQFF. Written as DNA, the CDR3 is TGTGCCAGCAGCCGCGGGACTAGCGGCTTCTACAATGAGCAGTTCTTC.

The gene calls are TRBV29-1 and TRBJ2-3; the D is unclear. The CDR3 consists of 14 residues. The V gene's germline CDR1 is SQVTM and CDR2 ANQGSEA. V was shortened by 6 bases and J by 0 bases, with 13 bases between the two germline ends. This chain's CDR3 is CSVSLPLSTDTQYF. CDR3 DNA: TGCAGCGTCAGCCTCCCGCTTAGCACAGATACGCAGTATTTT.

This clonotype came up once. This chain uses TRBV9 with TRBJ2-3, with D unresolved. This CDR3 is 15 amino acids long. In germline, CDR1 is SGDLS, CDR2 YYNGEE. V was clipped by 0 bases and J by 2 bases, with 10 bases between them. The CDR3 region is CASSVGSASTDTQYF. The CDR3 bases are TGTGCCAGCAGCGTAGGGAGCGCCTCCACAGATACGCAGTATTTT.

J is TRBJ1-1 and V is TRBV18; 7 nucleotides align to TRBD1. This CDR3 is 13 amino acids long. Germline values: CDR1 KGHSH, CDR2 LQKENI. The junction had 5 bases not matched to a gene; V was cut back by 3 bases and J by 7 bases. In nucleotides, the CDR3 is TGTGCCAGCTCACCCACAGGGGAGGGTGAAGCTTTCTTT. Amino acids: CASSPTGEGEAFF.

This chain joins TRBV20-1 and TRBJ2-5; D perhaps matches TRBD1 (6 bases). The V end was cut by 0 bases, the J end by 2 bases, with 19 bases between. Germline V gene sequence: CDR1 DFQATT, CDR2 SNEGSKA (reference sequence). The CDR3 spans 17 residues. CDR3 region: CSARDESGHKKQETQYF. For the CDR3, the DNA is TGCAGTGCTAGAGACGAATCGGGACACAAGAAGCAAGAGACCCAGTACTTC.

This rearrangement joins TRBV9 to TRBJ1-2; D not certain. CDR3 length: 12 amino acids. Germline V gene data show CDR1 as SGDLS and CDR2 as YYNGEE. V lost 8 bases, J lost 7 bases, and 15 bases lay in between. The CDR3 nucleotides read TGTGCCAGTACCGGGAGGCTGGGTGGCTACACCTTC. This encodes CASTGRLGGYTF.

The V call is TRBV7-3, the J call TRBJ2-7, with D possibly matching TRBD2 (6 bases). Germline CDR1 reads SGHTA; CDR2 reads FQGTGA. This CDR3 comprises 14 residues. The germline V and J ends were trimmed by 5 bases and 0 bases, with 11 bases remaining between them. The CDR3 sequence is CASSPSASSYEQYF. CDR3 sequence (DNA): TGTGCCAGCAGCCCTAGCGCCAGCTCCTACGAGCAGTACTTC. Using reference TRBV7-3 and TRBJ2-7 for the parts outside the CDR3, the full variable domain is GAGVSQTPSNKVTEKGKYVELRCDPISGHTALYWYRQSLGQGPEFLIYFQGTGAADDSGLPNDRFFAVRPEGSVSTLKIQRTERGDSAVYLCASSPSASSYEQYFGPGTRLTVT.

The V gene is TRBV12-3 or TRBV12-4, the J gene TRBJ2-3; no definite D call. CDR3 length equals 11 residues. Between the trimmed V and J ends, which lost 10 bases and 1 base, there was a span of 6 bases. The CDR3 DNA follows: TGTGCCACCCAGCGCACAGATACGCAGTATTTT. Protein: CATQRTDTQYF.

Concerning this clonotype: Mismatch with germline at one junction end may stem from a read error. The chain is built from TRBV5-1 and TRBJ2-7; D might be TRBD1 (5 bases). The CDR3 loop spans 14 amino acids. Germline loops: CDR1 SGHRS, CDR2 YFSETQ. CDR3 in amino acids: CASSSETGFYEQYF. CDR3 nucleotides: TGTGCCAGCAGTTCCGAAACAGGCTTCTACGAGCAGTACTTC.

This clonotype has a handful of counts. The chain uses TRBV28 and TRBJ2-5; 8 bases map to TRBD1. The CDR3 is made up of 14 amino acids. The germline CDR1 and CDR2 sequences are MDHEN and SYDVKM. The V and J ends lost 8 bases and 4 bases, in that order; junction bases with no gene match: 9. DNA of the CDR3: TGTGCCAGCTCAGACAGGGGAGGAGGAGAGACCCAGTACTTC. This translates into CASSDRGGGETQYF.